This record concerns one T cell receptor beta chain sequence. The record originates from a study of blood T cell repertoires in COVID-19. Study summary: The origin of the acute and convalescent COVID-19 samples was the United States, Italy and Spain. The cDNA or gDNA used as material had been derived from T cells, B-cell-depleted T cells, or PBMCs.

Per the authors' pipeline: How many nucleated cells were present was estimated from reference gene primer amplification. The table came from immunoSEQ multiplex PCR; TCRdb's copy has only in-frame clones and leaves some out. V, J and clone size are those of that table, while D and trimming were read from the DNA. This sample has more than 85,000 clones, with 80% found just once. This CDR3 contains 12 residues. CDR1 MDHEN and CDR2 SYDVKM come from the germline V gene. V lost 11 bases, J lost 6 bases, and 17 bases lay in between. Sequenced sample: peripheral blood. The genes are TRBV28 and TRBJ2-7; possible D gene TRBD2, 6 bases. The clonotype originates from a human donor in a cohort sampled during active or convalescent COVID-19. The CDR3 bases are TGTGCCGGGCGGGGCGTAAGAGGCGAGCAGTACTTC. Its translation: CAGRGVRGEQYF. The variable domain in full, completed from reference TRBV28 and TRBJ2-7, reads DVKVTQSSRYLVKRTGEKVFLECVQDMDHENMFWYRQDPGLGLRLIYFSYDVKMKEKGDIPEGYSVSREKKERFSLILESASTNQTSMYLCAGRGVRGEQYFGPGTRLTVT.